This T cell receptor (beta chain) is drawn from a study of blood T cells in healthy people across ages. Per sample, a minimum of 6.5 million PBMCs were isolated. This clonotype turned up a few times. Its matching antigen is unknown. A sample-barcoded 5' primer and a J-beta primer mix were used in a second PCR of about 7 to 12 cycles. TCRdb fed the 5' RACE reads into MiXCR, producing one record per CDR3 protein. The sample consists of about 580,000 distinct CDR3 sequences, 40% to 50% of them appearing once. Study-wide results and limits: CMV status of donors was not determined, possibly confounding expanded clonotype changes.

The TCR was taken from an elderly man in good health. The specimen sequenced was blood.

Here the CDR3 reads CASSPGLDAHYEQYF. The DNA for the CDR3 is TGTGCCAGCAGCCCCGGACTAGACGCCCACTACGAGCAGTACTTC. J is TRBJ2-7 and V is TRBV14; 7 nucleotides align to TRBD2. The CDR3 sequence is 15 residues long. V trimming: 4 bases; J trimming: 3 bases; junction bases outside the gene matches: 9. Per germline, CDR1 SGHDN and CDR2 FVKESK.